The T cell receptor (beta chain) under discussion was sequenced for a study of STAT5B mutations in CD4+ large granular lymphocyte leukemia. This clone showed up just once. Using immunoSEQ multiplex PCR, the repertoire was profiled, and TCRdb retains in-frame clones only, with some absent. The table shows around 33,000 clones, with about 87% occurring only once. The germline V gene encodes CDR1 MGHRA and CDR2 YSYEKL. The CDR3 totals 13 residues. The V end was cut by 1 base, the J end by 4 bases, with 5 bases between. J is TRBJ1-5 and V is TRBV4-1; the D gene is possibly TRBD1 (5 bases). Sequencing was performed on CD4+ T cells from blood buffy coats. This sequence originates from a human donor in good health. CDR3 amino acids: CASSQGGNQPQHF. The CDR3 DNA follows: TGCGCCAGCAGCCAAGGGGGGAATCAGCCCCAGCATTTT.